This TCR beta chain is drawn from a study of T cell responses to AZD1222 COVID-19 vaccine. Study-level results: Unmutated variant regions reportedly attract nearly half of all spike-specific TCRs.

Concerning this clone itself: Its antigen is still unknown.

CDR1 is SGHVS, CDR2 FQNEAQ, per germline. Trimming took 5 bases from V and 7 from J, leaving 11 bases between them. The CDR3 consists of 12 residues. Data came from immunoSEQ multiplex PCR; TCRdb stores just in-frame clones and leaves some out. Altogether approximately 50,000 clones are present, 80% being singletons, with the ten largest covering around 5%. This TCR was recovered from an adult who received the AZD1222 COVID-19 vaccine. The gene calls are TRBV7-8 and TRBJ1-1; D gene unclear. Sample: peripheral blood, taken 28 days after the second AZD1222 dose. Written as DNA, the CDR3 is TGTGCCAGCAGCCTTGGACTTGGTGAAGCTTTCTTT. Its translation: CASSLGLGEAFF. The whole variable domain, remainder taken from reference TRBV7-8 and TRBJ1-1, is GAGVSQSPRYKVAKRGQDVALRCDPISGHVSLFWYQQALGQGPEFLTYFQNEAQLDKSGLPSDRFFAERPEGSVSTLKIQRTQQEDSAVYLCASSLGLGEAFFGQGTRLTVV.